This TCR beta chain was documented in a study of technical replicates of blood from a few donors. The germline CDR1 and CDR2 sequences are SGHTA and FQGNSA. V gave up 5 bases and J gave up 3 bases; unmatched junction bases: 7. The CDR3 is 14 residues long. Libraries were prepared by immunoSEQ multiplex PCR; TCRdb keeps only in-frame clonotypes and omits some of them. The table has under 75,000 clones, approximately 92% seen once; the top ten hold around 4%. The genes are TRBV7-2 and TRBJ2-7, with TRBD1 identical over 7 bases. Material for sequencing was PBMCs. The sequence was obtained from a human donor in good health. Some clones in this sample may be carry-over from other donors' samples. The CDR3 DNA sequence: TGTGCCAGCAGCGCATACAGGGGCAGCTACGAGCAGTACTTC. Translation gives CASSAYRGSYEQYF.